The sequence of this TCR beta chain was determined in a study of cytomegalovirus exposure and HLA in healthy donors. The assay was immunoSEQ multiplex PCR, and TCRdb's table has in-frame clones only and misses some. The data hold about 100,000 clones, with approximately 96% observed a single time. Per germline, CDR1 SQVTM and CDR2 ANQGSEA. This CDR3 region has 21 residues. V shed 4 bases and J 1 base; nucleotides not matched to a gene: 26. Study outcomes and limitations: According to a subsequent analysis, TCR clusters identified in the first cohort showed a tendency to co-occur across the 100 to 150 validation repertoires. There were a few CMV-associated chains whose specificity for CMV antigens was confirmed in vitro. The authors enumerated 150 to 200 TCR beta chains as linked to cytomegalovirus. The dataset shows that most TCR sequences were rare, while some public TCRs occurred in many donors.

A word on this clone: As yet, its antigen is unknown.

The rearrangement joins TRBV29-1 to TRBJ2-7, with TRBD1 matching 9 bases. What was sequenced was PBMCs. The receptor comes from a woman aged 18-29 years in good health and CMV-seronegative. The CDR3 loop is CSVVTKRRDRAKSSQSYEQYF. The CDR3 nucleotides read TGCAGCGTTGTGACTAAACGCCGGGACAGGGCCAAGTCATCCCAGTCCTACGAGCAGTACTTC.